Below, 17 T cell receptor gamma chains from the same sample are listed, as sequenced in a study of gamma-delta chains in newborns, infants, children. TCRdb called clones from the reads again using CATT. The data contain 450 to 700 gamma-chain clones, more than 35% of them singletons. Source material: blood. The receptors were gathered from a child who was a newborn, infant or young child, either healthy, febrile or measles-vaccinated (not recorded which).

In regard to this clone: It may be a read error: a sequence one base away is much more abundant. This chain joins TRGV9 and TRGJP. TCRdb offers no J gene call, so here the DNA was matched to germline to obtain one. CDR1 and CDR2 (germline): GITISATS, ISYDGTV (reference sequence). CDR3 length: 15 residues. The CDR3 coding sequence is TGTGCCCTGTGGGAGCCCAGAAGGGGCAAAAAAATCAAGGTATTT. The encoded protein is CALWEPRRGKKIKVF.

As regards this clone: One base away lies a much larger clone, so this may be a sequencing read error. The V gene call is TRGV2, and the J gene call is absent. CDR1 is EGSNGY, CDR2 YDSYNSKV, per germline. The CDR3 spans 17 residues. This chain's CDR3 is CATWDGRQDPNYYKKLF. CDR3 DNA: TGTGCCACCTGGGACGGGAGACAGGACCCGAATTATTATAAGAAACTCTTC.

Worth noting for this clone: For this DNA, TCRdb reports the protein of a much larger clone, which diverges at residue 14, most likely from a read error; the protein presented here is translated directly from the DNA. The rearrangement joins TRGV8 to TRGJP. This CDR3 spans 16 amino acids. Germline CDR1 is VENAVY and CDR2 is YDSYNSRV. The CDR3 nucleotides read TGTGCCACCTGGGATAGGCAAGAGTTGGGCAAAAAAATCAGGGTATTT. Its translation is CATWDRQELGKKIRVF.

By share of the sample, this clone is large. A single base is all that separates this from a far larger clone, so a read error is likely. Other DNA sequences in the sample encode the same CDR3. In DNA form, the CDR3 reads TGTGCCTTGTGGGAGGCGCAAGAGTTGGGCAAAAAAATCAAGGTATTT. Protein product: CALWEAQELGKKIKVF. The chain couples TRGV9 to TRGJP. The CDR3 totals 16 residues. J gave up 3 bases and V 2 bases, and 1 base lay outside the gene matches. The germline CDR1 and CDR2 sequences are GITISATS and ISYDGTV (reference sequence).

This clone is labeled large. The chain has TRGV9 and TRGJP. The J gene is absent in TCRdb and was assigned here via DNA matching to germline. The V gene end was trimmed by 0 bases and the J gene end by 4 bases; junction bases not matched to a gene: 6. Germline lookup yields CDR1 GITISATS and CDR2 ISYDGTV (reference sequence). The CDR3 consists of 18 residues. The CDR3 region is CALWEVHGQELGKKIKVF. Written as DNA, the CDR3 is TGTGCCTTGTGGGAGGTGCACGGACAAGAGTTGGGCAAAAAAATCAAGGTATTT.

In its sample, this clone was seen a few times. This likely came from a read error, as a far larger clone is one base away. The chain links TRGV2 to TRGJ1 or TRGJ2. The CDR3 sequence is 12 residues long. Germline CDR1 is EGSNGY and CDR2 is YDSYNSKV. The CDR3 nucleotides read TGTGCCACCTGGGACGGGCGAGGGGAGAAACTCTTC. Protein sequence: CATWDGRGEKLF.

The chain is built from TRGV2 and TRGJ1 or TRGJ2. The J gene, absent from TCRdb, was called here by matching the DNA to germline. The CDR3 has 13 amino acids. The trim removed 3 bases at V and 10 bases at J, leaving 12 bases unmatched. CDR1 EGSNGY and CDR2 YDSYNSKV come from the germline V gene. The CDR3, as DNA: TGTGCCACCTGGGACTGGGCGTATAAAAAGAAACTCTTT. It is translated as CATWDWAYKKKLF.

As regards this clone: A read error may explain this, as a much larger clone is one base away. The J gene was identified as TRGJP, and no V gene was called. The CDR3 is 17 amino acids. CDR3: CATLDRPQELGKKIKVF. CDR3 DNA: TGTGCCACCTTGGACAGGCCTCAAGAGTTGGGCAAAAAAATCAAGGTATTT.

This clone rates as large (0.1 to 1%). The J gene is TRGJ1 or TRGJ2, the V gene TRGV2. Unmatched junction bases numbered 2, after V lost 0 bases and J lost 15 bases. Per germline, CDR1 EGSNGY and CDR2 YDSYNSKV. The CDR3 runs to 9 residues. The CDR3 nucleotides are TGTGCCACCTGGGACGGGCCACTCTTT. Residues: CATWDGPLF.

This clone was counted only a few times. The CDR3 is CALWAGYKKLF. CDR3 in DNA: TGTGCCTTGTGGGCAGGTTATAAGAAACTCTTT. This rearrangement joins TRGV9 to TRGJ1 or TRGJ2. J gave up 6 bases and V 5 bases, and 4 bases lay outside the gene matches. The germline gives CDR1 GITISATS, CDR2 ISYDGTV (reference sequence). This CDR3 contains 11 residues.

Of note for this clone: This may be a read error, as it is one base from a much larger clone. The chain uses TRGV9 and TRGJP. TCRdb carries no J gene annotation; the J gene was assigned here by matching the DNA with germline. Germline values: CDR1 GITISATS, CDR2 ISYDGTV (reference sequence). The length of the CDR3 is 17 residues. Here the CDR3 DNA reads TGTGCCTTGTGGGAGGTCATCCAAGAGGTGGGCAAAAAAATCAAGGTATTT. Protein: CALWEVIQEVGKKIKVF.

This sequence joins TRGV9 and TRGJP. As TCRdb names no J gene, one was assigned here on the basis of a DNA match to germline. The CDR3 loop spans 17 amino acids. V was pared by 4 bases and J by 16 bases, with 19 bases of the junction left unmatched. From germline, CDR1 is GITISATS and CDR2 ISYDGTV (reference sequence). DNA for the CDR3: TGTGCCTTGTGGGACCCGCAAGAGGTGTGCAAAAAAAAAATCAAGGTATTT. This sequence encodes CALWDPQEVCKKKIKVF.

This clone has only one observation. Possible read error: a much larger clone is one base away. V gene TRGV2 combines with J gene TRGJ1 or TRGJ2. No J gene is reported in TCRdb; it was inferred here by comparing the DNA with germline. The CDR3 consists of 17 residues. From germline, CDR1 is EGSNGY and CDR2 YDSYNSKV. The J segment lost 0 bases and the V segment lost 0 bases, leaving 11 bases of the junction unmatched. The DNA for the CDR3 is TGTGCCACCTGGGACGGGAGACGGGACCCGAATTATTATAAGAAACTCTTT. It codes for CATWDGRRDPNYYKKLF.

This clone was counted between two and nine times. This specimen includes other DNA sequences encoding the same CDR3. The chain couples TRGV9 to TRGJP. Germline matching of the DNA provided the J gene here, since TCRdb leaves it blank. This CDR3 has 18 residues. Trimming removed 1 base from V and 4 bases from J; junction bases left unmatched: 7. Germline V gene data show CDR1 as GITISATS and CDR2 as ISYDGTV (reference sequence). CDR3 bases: TGTGCCTTGTGGGAGGTACAGGGTCAAGAGTTGGGCAAAAAAATCAAGGTATTT. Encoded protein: CALWEVQGQELGKKIKVF.

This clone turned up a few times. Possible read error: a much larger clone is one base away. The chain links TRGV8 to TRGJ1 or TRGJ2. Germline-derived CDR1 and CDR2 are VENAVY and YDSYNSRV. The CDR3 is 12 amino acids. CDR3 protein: CATCDSYYKKLF. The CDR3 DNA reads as TGTGCCACCTGTGATAGTTATTATAAGAAACTCTTT.

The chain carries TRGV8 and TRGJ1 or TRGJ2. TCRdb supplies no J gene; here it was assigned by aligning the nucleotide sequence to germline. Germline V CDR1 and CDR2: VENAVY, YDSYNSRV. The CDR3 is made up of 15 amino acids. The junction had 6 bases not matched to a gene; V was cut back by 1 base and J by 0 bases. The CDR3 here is CATWDSPANYYKKLF. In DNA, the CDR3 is TGTGCCACCTGGGATAGCCCTGCGAATTATTATAAGAAACTCTTT.

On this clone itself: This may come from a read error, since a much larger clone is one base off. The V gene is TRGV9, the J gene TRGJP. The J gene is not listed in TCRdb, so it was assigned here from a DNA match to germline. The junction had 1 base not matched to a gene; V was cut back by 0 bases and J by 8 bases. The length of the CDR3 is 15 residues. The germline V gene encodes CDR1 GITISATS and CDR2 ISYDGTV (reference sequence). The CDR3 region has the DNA TGTGCCTTGTGGGAGGTGCAGTTGGGCAAAAAAATCAAGGTATTT. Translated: CALWEVQLGKKIKVF.